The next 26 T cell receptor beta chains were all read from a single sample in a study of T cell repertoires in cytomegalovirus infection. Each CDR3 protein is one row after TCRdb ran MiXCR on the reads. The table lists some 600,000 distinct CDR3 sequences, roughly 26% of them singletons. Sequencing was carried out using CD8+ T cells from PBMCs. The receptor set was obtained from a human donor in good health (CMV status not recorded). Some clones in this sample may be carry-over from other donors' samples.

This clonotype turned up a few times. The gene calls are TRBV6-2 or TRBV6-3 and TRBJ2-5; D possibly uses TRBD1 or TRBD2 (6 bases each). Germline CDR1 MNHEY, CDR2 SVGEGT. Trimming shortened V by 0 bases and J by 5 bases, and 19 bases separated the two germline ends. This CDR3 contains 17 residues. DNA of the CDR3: TGTGCCAGCAGTTACTCGTTATGGGGGGCGACTGAGGAGACCCAGTACTTC. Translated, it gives CASSYSLWGATEETQYF.

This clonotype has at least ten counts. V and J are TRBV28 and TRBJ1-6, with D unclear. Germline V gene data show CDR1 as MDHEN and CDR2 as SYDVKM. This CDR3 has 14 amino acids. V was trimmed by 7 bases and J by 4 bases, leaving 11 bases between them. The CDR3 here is CASNWREYNSPLHF. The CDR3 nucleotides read TGTGCCAGCAATTGGAGGGAGTATAATTCACCCCTCCACTTT.

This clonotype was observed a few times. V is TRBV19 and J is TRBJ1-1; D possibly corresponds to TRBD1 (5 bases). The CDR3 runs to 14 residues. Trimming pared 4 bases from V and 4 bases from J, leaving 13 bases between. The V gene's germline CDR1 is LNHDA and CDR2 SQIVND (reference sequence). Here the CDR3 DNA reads TGTGCCAGTAGTAAGGGGACTAGGGGCACTGAAGCTTTCTTT. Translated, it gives CASSKGTRGTEAFF.

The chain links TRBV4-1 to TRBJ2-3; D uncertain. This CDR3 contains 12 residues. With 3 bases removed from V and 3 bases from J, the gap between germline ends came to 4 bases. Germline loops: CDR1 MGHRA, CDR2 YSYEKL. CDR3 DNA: TGCGCCAGCAGCCATATGACAGATACGCAGTATTTT. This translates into CASSHMTDTQYF.

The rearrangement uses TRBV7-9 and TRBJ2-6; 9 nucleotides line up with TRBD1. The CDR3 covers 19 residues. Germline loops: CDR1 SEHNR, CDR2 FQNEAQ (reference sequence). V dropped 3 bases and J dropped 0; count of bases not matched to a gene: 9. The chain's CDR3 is CASSLSGTGIRSGANVLTF. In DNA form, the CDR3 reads TGTGCCAGCAGCTTGAGTGGGACAGGGATCCGCTCTGGGGCCAACGTCCTGACTTTC.

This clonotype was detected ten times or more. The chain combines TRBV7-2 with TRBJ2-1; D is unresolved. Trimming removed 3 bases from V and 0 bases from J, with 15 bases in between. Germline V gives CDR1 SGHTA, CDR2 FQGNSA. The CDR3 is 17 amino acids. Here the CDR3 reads CASSLGLTSFSYNEQFF. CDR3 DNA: TGTGCCAGCAGCTTGGGCCTGACAAGTTTCTCCTACAATGAGCAGTTCTTC.

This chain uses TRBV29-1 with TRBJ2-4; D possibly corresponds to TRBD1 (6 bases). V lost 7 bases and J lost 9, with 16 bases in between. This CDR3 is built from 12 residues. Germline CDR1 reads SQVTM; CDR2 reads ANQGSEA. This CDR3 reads CSALGAGLIQYF. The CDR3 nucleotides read TGCAGCGCCCTGGGGGCAGGTCTCATTCAGTACTTC.

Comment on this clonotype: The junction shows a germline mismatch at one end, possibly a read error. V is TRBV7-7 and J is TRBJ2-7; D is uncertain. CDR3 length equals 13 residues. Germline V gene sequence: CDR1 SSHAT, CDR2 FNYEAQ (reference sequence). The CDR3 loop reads CASSLELGLEQYF. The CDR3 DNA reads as TGTGCTAGCAGCTTAGAACTCGGGCTCGAGCAGTACTTC.

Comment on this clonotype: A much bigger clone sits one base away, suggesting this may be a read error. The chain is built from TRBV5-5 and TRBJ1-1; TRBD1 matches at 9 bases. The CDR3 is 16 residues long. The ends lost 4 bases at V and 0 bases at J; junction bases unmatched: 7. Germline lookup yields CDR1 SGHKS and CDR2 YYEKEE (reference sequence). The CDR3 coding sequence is TGTGCCAGCAGCATACGGGACAGGGCTATGAACACTGAAGCTTTCTTT. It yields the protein CASSIRDRAMNTEAFF.

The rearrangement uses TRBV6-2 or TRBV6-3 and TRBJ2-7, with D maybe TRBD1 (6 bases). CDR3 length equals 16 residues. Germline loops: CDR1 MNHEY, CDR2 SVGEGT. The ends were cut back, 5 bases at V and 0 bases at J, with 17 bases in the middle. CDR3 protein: CASSDFRGKNSYEQYV. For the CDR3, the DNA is TGTGCCAGCAGTGACTTCAGGGGAAAGAACTCCTACGAGCAGTACGTC.

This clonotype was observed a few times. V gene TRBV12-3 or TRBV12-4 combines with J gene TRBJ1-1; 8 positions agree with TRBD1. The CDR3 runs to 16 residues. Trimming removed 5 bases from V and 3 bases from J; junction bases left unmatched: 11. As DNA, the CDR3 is TGTGCCAGCAGTCTAGGATTGACAGGGGACGACACTGAAGCTTTCTTT. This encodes CASSLGLTGDDTEAFF.

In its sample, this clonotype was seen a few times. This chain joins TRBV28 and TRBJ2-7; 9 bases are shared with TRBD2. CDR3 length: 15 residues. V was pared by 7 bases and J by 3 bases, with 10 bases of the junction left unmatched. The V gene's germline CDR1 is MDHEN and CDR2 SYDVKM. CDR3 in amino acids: CASMQELAGNYEQYV. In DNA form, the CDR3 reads TGTGCCAGCATGCAGGAGCTAGCGGGAAACTACGAGCAGTACGTC.

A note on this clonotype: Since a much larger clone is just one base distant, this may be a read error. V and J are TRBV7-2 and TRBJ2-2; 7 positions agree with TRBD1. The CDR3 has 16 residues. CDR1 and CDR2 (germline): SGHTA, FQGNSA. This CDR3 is CVSSLGPGGNTGELFF. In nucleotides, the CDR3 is TGTGTCAGCAGCTTAGGGCCAGGGGGTAACACCGGGGAGCTGTTTTTT.

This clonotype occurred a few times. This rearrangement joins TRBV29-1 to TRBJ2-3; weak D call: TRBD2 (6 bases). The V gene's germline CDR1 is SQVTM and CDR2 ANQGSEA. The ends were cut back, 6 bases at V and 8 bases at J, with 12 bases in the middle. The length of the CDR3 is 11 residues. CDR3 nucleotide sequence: TGCAGCGTAGCTAGGGAGGCTACGCAGTATTTT. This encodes CSVAREATQYF.

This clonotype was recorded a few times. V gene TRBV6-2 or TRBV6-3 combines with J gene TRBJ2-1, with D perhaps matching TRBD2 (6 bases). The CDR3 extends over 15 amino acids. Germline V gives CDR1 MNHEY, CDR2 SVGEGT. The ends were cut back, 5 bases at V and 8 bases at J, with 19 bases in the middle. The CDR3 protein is CASSTPGLRGYEQFF. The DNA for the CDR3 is TGTGCCAGCAGTACCCCGGGACTCCGGGGGTATGAGCAGTTCTTC.

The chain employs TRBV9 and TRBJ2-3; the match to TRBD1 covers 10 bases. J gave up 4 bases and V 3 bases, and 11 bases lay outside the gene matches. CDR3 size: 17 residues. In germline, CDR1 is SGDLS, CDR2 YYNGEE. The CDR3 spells CASSDGDRGAWADTQYF. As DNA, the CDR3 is TGTGCCAGCAGCGATGGGGACAGGGGCGCCTGGGCAGATACGCAGTATTTT. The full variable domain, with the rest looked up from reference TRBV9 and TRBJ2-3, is DSGVTQTPKHLITATGQRVTLRCSPRSGDLSVYWYQQSLDQGLQFLIQYYNGEERAKGNILERFSAQQFPDLHSELNLSSLELGDSALYFCASSDGDRGAWADTQYFGPGTRLTVL.

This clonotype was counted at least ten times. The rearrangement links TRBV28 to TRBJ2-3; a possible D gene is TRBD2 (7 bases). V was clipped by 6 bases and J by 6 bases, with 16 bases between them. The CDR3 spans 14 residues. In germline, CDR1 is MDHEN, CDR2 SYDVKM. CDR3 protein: CASSFGGGADTQYF. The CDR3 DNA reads TGTGCCAGCAGCTTTGGGGGGGGGGCGGATACGCAGTATTTT.

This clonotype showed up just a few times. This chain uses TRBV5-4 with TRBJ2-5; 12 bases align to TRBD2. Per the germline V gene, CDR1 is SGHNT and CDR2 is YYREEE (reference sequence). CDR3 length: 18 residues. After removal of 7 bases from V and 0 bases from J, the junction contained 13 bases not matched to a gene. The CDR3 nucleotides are TGTGCCAGCGGCGGAGCGGCTAGCGGGGGGGTTTACCAAGAGACCCAGTACTTC. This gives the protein CASGGAASGGVYQETQYF.

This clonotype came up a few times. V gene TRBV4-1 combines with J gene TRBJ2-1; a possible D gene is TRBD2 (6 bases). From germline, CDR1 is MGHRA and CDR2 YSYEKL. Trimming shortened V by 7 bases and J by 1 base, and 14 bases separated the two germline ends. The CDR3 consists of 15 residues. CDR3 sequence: CASTPTGGSYNEQFF. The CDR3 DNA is TGCGCCAGCACCCCAACTGGGGGGTCCTACAATGAGCAGTTCTTC.

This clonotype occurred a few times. CDR3 DNA: TGTGCCAGCAGGGGGGCCGCGCGGGGCACCGGGGAGCTGTTTTTT. As protein: CASRGAARGTGELFF. The rearrangement uses TRBV6-2 or TRBV6-3 and TRBJ2-2; either TRBD1 or TRBD2 may fit D (6 bases each). Germline assignment: CDR1 MNHEY and CDR2 SVGEGT. The V end lost 6 bases, the J end lost 4 bases, and 15 bases lay between the germline ends. This CDR3 spans 15 amino acids.

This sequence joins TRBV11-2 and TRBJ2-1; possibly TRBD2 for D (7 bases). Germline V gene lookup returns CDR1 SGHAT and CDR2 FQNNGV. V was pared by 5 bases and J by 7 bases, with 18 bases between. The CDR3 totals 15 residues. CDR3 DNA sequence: TGTGCCAGCAGCCCCGCCCCCGGGGGGCATAATGAGCAGTTCTTC. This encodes CASSPAPGGHNEQFF.

The CDR3 protein is CSVEGKGSDSGNTIYF. CDR3 sequence (DNA): TGCAGCGTTGAAGGAAAGGGCAGCGACTCTGGAAACACCATATATTTT. This chain uses TRBV29-1 with TRBJ1-3; D is ambiguous. Per germline, CDR1 SQVTM and CDR2 ANQGSEA. The CDR3 sequence is 16 residues long. The V gene lost 1 base and the J gene lost 0 bases, with 13 bases spanning the gap. Together with reference TRBV29-1 and TRBJ1-3, the CDR3 gives the full variable domain: SAVISQKPSRDICQRGTSLTIQCQVDSQVTMMFWYRQQPGQSLTLIATANQGSEATYESGFVIDKFPISRPNLTFSTLTVSNMSPEDSSIYLCSVEGKGSDSGNTIYFGEGSWLTVV.

CDR3 sequence (DNA): TGTGCCAGCCGGGCGACAGGCTACACCGGGGAGCTGTTTTTT. It yields the protein CASRATGYTGELFF. This rearrangement joins TRBV28 to TRBJ2-2; weak D call: TRBD1 (6 bases). V dropped 8 bases and J dropped 3 bases, with 13 bases sitting between them. Germline V gene data show CDR1 as MDHEN and CDR2 as SYDVKM. The CDR3 has 14 residues. The full variable domain, completed using reference TRBV28 and TRBJ2-2, is DVKVTQSSRYLVKRTGEKVFLECVQDMDHENMFWYRQDPGLGLRLIYFSYDVKMKEKGDIPEGYSVSREKKERFSLILESASTNQTSMYLCASRATGYTGELFFGEGSRLTVL.

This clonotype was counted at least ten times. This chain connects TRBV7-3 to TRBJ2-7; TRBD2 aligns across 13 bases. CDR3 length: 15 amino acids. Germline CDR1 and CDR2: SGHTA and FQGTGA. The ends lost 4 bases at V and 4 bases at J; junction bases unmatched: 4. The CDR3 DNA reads TGTGCCAGCAGCTGGGGGACTAGCGGGGATTACGAGCAGTACGTC. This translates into CASSWGTSGDYEQYV.

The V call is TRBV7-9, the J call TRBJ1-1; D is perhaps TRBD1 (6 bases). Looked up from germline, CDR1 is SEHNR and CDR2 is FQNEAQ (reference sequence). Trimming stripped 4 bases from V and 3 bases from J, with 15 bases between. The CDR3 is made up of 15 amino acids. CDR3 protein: CASSSVYGQYTEAFF. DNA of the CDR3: TGTGCCAGCAGCTCCGTCTACGGACAGTACACTGAAGCTTTCTTT.

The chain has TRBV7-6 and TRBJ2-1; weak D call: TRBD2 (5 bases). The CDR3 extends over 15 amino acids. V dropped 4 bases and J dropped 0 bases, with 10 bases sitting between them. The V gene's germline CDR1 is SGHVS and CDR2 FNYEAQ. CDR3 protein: CASSSLRDSYNEQFF. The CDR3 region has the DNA TGTGCCAGCAGCTCGCTGAGGGACTCCTACAATGAGCAGTTCTTC.